These 30 T cell receptor beta chains were all obtained from the same sample, sequenced in a study of cytomegalovirus exposure and HLA in healthy donors. It was with 60 Vbeta and 13 Jbeta primers that the PCR ran. TCRdb keeps only in-frame clones here, not all; method: immunoSEQ multiplex PCR. The sample lists approximately 140,000 clones; 70% to 85% were seen once. Material: PBMCs. The receptors come from a man aged 50-60 years in good health and CMV-seronegative.

The V and J genes are TRBV30 and TRBJ2-1; 10 positions agree with TRBD2. CDR3 size: 15 residues. Trimming removed 1 base from V and 6 bases from J; junction bases left unmatched: 6. The germline gives CDR1 GTSNPN, CDR2 SVGIG (reference sequence). The CDR3 coding sequence is TGTGCCTGGAGTGGAGGGCTAGCGGGGGCCAATGAGCAGTTCTTC. It encodes CAWSGGLAGANEQFF.

This clone was recorded once. The chain recombines TRBV9 with TRBJ2-1, with 9 positions matching TRBD1. The J segment lost 6 bases and the V segment lost 4 bases, leaving 5 bases of the junction unmatched. This CDR3 region has 14 residues. Germline CDR1 SGDLS, CDR2 YYNGEE. This chain's CDR3 is CASSPGQGTNEQFF. CDR3 nucleotides: TGTGCCAGCAGCCCAGGACAGGGGACCAATGAGCAGTTCTTC.

The chain has TRBV5-8 and TRBJ2-5, with D perhaps TRBD2 (5 bases). Trimming removed 3 bases at V and 2 bases at J, with 8 bases between. The CDR3 is 13 residues long. The germline V gene has CDR1 SGHTS and CDR2 YDEGEE. Here the CDR3 reads CASSWRSQETQYF. The CDR3 bases are TGTGCCAGCAGCTGGAGGAGTCAAGAGACCCAGTACTTC.

This clone was seen only a few times. The chain couples TRBV4-1 to TRBJ1-3; D gene unclear. The CDR3 loop spans 14 amino acids. V was cut by 1 base and J by 0 bases, with 4 bases left in between. CDR1 is MGHRA, CDR2 YSYEKL, per germline. CDR3 in amino acids: CASSQGLSGNTIYF. DNA of the CDR3: TGCGCCAGCAGCCAAGGGCTCTCTGGAAACACCATATATTTT.

The chain uses TRBV5-8 and TRBJ1-1; tentative D call: TRBD1 (6 bases). Germline assignment: CDR1 SGHTS and CDR2 YDEGEE. The CDR3 extends over 14 amino acids. V lost 4 bases to trimming and J lost 0 bases, with 10 bases between them. The CDR3 region has the DNA TGTGCCAGCAGCCACAGGGTCATGAACACTGAAGCTTTCTTT. Translation: CASSHRVMNTEAFF.

The gene calls are TRBV10-1 and TRBJ1-6; 9 bases fit TRBD1. Per germline, CDR1 WNHNN and CDR2 SYGVQD (reference sequence). The CDR3 consists of 18 residues. J lost 0 bases, V lost 9 bases, and 12 bases had no gene match. CDR3 in DNA: TGCGCCAGGACAAAGGGACAGGGAGGAAACTCCTATAATTCACCCCTCCACTTT. Encoded protein: CARTKGQGGNSYNSPLHF.

This chain uses TRBV29-1 with TRBJ1-3; 7 positions agree with TRBD1. The germline CDR1 and CDR2 sequences are SQVTM and ANQGSEA. CDR3 length: 15 amino acids. Trimming at V came to 2 bases and at J to 0 bases, leaving 4 bases not matched to a gene. The CDR3 reads CSVETGEDSGNTIYF. The CDR3, as DNA: TGCAGCGTTGAAACAGGGGAAGACTCTGGAAACACCATATATTTT.

The chain joins TRBV4-1 to TRBJ2-3, with 7 bases that match TRBD2. The CDR3 has 15 residues. Germline CDR1 and CDR2: MGHRA and YSYEKL. With V trimmed by 0 bases and J by 2 bases, 2 bases remained unmatched. As DNA, the CDR3 is TGCGCCAGCAGCCAAGAGCTAGCGGCCACAGATACGCAGTATTTT. It codes for CASSQELAATDTQYF.

The chain couples TRBV4-3 to TRBJ1-5; D call uncertain. The length of the CDR3 is 14 residues. The V gene's germline CDR1 is LGHNA and CDR2 YSLEER. The V and J ends lost 0 bases and 5 bases respectively, with 8 bases between them. The CDR3 region has the DNA TGCGCCAGCAGCCAAGACAGAACCGATCAGCCCCAGCATTTT. Translating it yields CASSQDRTDQPQHF.

The rearrangement links TRBV7-9 to TRBJ1-1, with D possibly TRBD1 on 5 matching bases. This CDR3 is built from 15 residues. Germline CDR1 and CDR2: SEHNR and FQNEAQ (reference sequence). Trimming pared 5 bases from V and 4 bases from J, leaving 17 bases between. The CDR3 loop is CASSRTGIRVTEAFF. CDR3 bases: TGTGCCAGCAGCCGCACAGGTATCAGGGTCACTGAAGCTTTCTTT.

The chain has TRBV9 and TRBJ2-5, with TRBD1 matching 9 bases. The length of the CDR3 is 16 residues. In germline, CDR1 is SGDLS, CDR2 YYNGEE. The V and J ends lost 0 bases and 5 bases, in that order; junction bases with no gene match: 8. The CDR3 here is CASSVVSTGGGETQYF. The DNA of the CDR3 is TGTGCCAGCAGCGTAGTGTCAACAGGGGGCGGGGAGACCCAGTACTTC.

CDR3 region: CAWRGSPAGTEAFF. For the CDR3, the DNA is TGTGCCTGGAGGGGTAGTCCAGCGGGGACTGAAGCTTTCTTT. The chain is built from TRBV30 and TRBJ1-1, with D unclear. V lost 3 bases and J lost 5, with 16 bases in between. Germline V lookup: CDR1 GTSNPN, CDR2 SVGIG (reference sequence). The length of the CDR3 is 14 residues.

The chain uses TRBV5-1 and TRBJ2-3, with D tentatively TRBD1 (6 bases). Deletions cut 7 bases from V and 0 bases from J, with 15 bases between. The CDR3 has 15 amino acids. Looked up from germline, CDR1 is SGHRS and CDR2 is YFSETQ. CDR3 residues: CASGQGRASTDTQYF. DNA of the CDR3: TGCGCCAGCGGTCAGGGGCGTGCTAGCACAGATACGCAGTATTTT.

The CDR3 nucleotides are TGCGCCAGCAGCTCACCGGGACAGGTTGAAGCTTTCTTT. Amino acid sequence: CASSSPGQVEAFF. The chain carries TRBV5-1 and TRBJ1-1, with 8 bases identical to TRBD1. The CDR3 extends over 13 amino acids. Germline V gives CDR1 SGHRS, CDR2 YFSETQ. With 3 bases clipped from V and 7 bases from J, the junction kept 5 bases outside the gene matches.

Only one count was recorded for this clone. The rearrangement joins TRBV2 to TRBJ1-1; perhaps TRBD1 as D (6 bases). Germline CDR1 is SNHLY and CDR2 is FYNNEI. V dropped 6 bases and J dropped 0 bases, with 8 bases sitting between them. The CDR3 has 13 amino acids. For the CDR3, the DNA is TGTGCCAGCAGACAGGGAATGAACACTGAAGCTTTCTTT. Protein sequence: CASRQGMNTEAFF.

The gene calls are TRBV4-1 and TRBJ2-5, with D uncertain. Trimming shortened V by 0 bases and J by 5 bases, and 10 bases separated the two germline ends. The CDR3 length is 14 residues. The germline gives CDR1 MGHRA, CDR2 YSYEKL. The CDR3 spells CASSQEAILETQYF. Written as DNA, the CDR3 is TGCGCCAGCAGCCAAGAAGCCATTCTGGAGACCCAGTACTTC.

The chain joins TRBV6-1 to TRBJ2-3; D is perhaps TRBD1 (6 bases). The CDR3 runs 14 residues. The germline CDR1 and CDR2 sequences are MNHNS and SASEGT. Deletions cut 5 bases from V and 0 bases from J, with 9 bases between. CDR3 residues: CASSLGQSTDTQYF. CDR3 DNA sequence: TGTGCCAGCAGTCTTGGACAGAGCACAGATACGCAGTATTTT.

The chain is built from TRBV10-3 and TRBJ2-1; possible D gene TRBD1, 6 bases. The V end lost 6 bases, the J end lost 8 bases, and 11 bases lay between the germline ends. The germline gives CDR1 ENHRY, CDR2 SYGVKD. This CDR3 is 12 amino acids long. The CDR3 DNA sequence: TGTGCCATCAGCTCACAGGGCCATGAGCAGTTCTTC. Translated: CAISSQGHEQFF.

As concerns this clone: The sample contains more than one DNA sequence encoding this CDR3. The chain recombines TRBV2 with TRBJ2-1; 9 nucleotides match TRBD2. Germline CDR1 SNHLY, CDR2 FYNNEI. This CDR3 region has 15 residues. V gave up 3 bases and J gave up 0 bases; unmatched junction bases: 0. The CDR3 region is CASSDSGGSYNEQFF. The CDR3 coding sequence is TGTGCCAGCAGTGATAGCGGGGGCTCCTACAATGAGCAGTTCTTC.

This clone has a handful of counts. CDR3 in amino acids: CASTPSGGYTF. The CDR3 nucleotides are TGTGCCAGCACCCCTTCAGGCGGCTACACCTTC. The V gene is TRBV2, the J gene TRBJ1-2; D not certain. V lost 7 bases and J 8 bases, leaving 11 bases between the germline ends. The CDR3 length is 11 residues. Germline V gives CDR1 SNHLY, CDR2 FYNNEI.

The rearrangement links TRBV9 to TRBJ2-7; TRBD1 aligns across 7 bases. Germline CDR1 and CDR2: SGDLS and YYNGEE. V was clipped by 4 bases and J by 0 bases; unmatched bases: 10. This CDR3 is built from 16 residues. The DNA of the CDR3 is TGTGCCAGCAGCCCCCACGACAGGGCTCCCTCCTACGAGCAGTACTTC. This codes for CASSPHDRAPSYEQYF.

This clone was observed a single time. CDR3 region: CASSQGWTSMDTQYF. The CDR3 nucleotides read TGTGCCAGCAGCCAAGGGTGGACTAGCATGGATACGCAGTATTTT. The V gene is TRBV14, the J gene TRBJ2-3, with 8 positions matching TRBD2. Per the germline V gene, CDR1 is SGHDN and CDR2 is FVKESK. The CDR3 has 15 amino acids. Trimming at V came to 1 base and at J to 6 bases, leaving 6 bases not matched to a gene.

Only a few counts were recorded for this clone. The chain links TRBV6-6 to TRBJ2-7; 8 bases match TRBD2. The germline CDR1 and CDR2 sequences are MNHNY and SVGAGI (reference sequence). The CDR3 length is 15 residues. V dropped 2 bases and J dropped 0; count of bases not matched to a gene: 3. Written as DNA, the CDR3 is TGTGCCAGCAGTTACGAGCGGGGGATCTCCTACGAGCAGTACTTC. It encodes CASSYERGISYEQYF.

This chain uses TRBV6-5 with TRBJ2-1, with TRBD2 matching 13 bases. CDR3 length equals 16 residues. Germline V gene data show CDR1 as MNHEY and CDR2 as SVGAGI. V shed 0 bases and J 8 bases; nucleotides not matched to a gene: 4. The CDR3 sequence is CASSYSGTSGVYEQFF. The CDR3 DNA follows: TGTGCCAGCAGTTACTCCGGGACTAGCGGGGTGTATGAGCAGTTCTTC.

The chain combines TRBV19 with TRBJ2-2, with 12 bases fitting TRBD2. The CDR3 spans 15 residues. The V segment lost 7 bases and the J segment 5 bases; nucleotides outside the gene matches: 5. Germline loops: CDR1 LNHDA, CDR2 SQIVND (reference sequence). CDR3 region: CASIWTSGDTGELFF. The DNA of the CDR3 is TGTGCCAGTATTTGGACTAGCGGGGATACCGGGGAGCTGTTTTTT.

The CDR3 reads CATSRDRTYAGELFF. CDR3 in DNA: TGTGCCACCAGCAGAGACAGGACTTATGCCGGGGAGCTGTTTTTT. The chain couples TRBV15 to TRBJ2-2, with D possibly TRBD2 on 5 matching bases. The ends were cut back, 0 bases at V and 6 bases at J, with 11 bases in the middle. The germline CDR1 and CDR2 sequences are LNHNV and YYDKDF (reference sequence). CDR3 size: 15 residues. The whole variable domain, remainder taken from reference TRBV15 and TRBJ2-2, is DAMVIQNPRYQVTQFGKPVTLSCSQTLNHNVMYWYQQKSSQAPKLLFHYYDKDFNNEADTPDNFQSRRPNTSFCFLDIRSPGLGDTAMYLCATSRDRTYAGELFFGEGSRLTVL.

The rearrangement joins TRBV13 to TRBJ1-2, with 10 bases identical to TRBD1. The CDR3 totals 15 residues. Trimming took 4 bases from V and 8 from J; bases not matched to a gene: 10. CDR1 is PRHDT and CDR2 is FYEKMQ in the germline V gene (reference sequence). The CDR3 region has the DNA TGTGCCAGCAGCTCTCGGACAGGGGGTCCTATGGGCTACACCTTC. Amino acid sequence: CASSSRTGGPMGYTF.

The genes are TRBV5-1 and TRBJ1-3, with 7 bases matching TRBD1. Trimming removed 6 bases from V and 0 bases from J; junction bases left unmatched: 6. CDR3 size: 15 residues. The germline gives CDR1 SGHRS, CDR2 YFSETQ. The CDR3 region is CASKGQTSSGNTIYF. The CDR3 DNA follows: TGCGCCAGCAAGGGACAGACGAGCTCTGGAAACACCATATATTTT. Supplemented by reference TRBV5-1 and TRBJ1-3, the full variable domain reads KAGVTQTPRYLIKTRGQQVTLSCSPISGHRSVSWYQQTPGQGLQFLFEYFSETQRNKGNFPGRFSGRQFSNSRSEMNVSTLELGDSALYLCASKGQTSSGNTIYFGEGSWLTVV.

The chain has TRBV5-1 and TRBJ2-1; 8 bases fit TRBD1. Trimming removed 4 bases from V and 9 bases from J; junction bases left unmatched: 6. Germline-derived CDR1 and CDR2 are SGHRS and YFSETQ. The CDR3 totals 13 residues. The CDR3 spells CASSAGQGGEQFF. The CDR3 nucleotides read TGCGCCAGCAGCGCCGGACAGGGAGGTGAGCAGTTCTTC.

This clone was detected only once. The chain carries TRBV29-1 and TRBJ1-1, with 8 positions matching TRBD1. Germline V gives CDR1 SQVTM, CDR2 ANQGSEA. The CDR3 extends over 14 amino acids. With V trimmed by 5 bases and J by 0 bases, 5 bases remained unmatched. This chain's CDR3 is CSVSGGIMNTEAFF. The CDR3 DNA follows: TGCAGCGTTTCAGGGGGCATAATGAACACTGAAGCTTTCTTT.